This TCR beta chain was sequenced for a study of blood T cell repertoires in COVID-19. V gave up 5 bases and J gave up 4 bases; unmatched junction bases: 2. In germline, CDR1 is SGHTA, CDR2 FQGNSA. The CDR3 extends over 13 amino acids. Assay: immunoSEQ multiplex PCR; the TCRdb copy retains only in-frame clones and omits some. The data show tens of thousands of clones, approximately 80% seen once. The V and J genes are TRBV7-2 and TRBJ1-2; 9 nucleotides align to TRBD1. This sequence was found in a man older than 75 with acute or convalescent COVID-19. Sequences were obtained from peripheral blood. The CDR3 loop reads CASSLDRGYGYTF. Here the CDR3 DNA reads TGTGCCAGCAGCCTGGACAGGGGCTATGGCTACACCTTC.